This T cell receptor beta chain was retrieved from a study of T cell responses to AZD1222 COVID-19 vaccine (dated by TCRdb to about 2021). Turning to the overall study: A total of more than 230 trial participants underwent TCR sequencing, of whom 200 to 220 received two doses of AZD1222 and approximately 25 received two doses of the MenACWY control vaccine. Enrollment into the trials was organized by age into subgroups of 18-55, 56-69 and 70-plus years, and those subgroups contained roughly 140, 27 and 60 TCR-sequenced participants, respectively.

This specimen's time point label, per the study, means: about 28 days (+/-7) after the second vaccine dose. Because spike-specific TCR depth and breadth did not differ between the two schedules, AZD1222 recipients who got a second dose at roughly 4 weeks were pooled with those who got a second dose at roughly 12 weeks. Vaccinee samples were obtained from the UK trials COV001 and COV002, which included a single-blind randomized controlled phase 2/3 trial of AZD1222 (ChAdOx1 nCoV-19) in healthy adults. For TCRbeta chain sequencing, PBMC samples from trial participants were taken at day 0 and at day 28 after the second dose. The CDR3 regions of human TCRbeta chains were analyzed by immunosequencing. The study's processing was this. TCRs in the repertoires were matched against a reference library of SARS-CoV-2-specific TCRs that had been generated with the MIRA antigen-specificity platform. Breadth was defined as the fraction of unique TCRs that were SARS-CoV-2-associated, and depth was defined as the fraction of total T cells that were SARS-CoV-2-associated. Using the MIRA data, each spike-specific TCR was assigned both to the spike region to which the TCR was reactive and to a CD4 or CD8 class. Log10-transformed breadth and depth values were compared by one-way ANOVA with Sidak's multiple comparisons tests. TCRdb took over this immuneACCESS table, retaining in-frame rearrangements with V and J assigned. Such tables are incomplete; in checked studies, under half of the missing clones stem from an unresolved V gene, and the remainder is unexplained. V and J calls and clone size follow that table, whereas D and trimming were derived from the DNA. The sample table lists 56,000 or so clones, roughly three quarters of them with a count of one. Jointly, the top ten make up 4.5% to 5% of the sample.

What the study reported, not specific to this receptor: Epitopes outside the regions mutated in the B.1.351 and B.1.1.7 variants were reportedly recognized by nearly half of the unique spike-specific TCRs. The vaccine-associated CD4 TCRs covered the entire spike protein, and the dominant responses fell in regions 160-218 and 743-854. Participants were mostly white British and included more females than males, and it was suggested by the authors that clonal diversity may have been underestimated. After two AZD1222 doses, spike-specific TCR breadth and depth were significantly higher than at day 0 and than in MenACWY recipients. The 56-69-year group was small, and its depth increase did not reach significance, likely because of low power. Conclusions about previously exposed vaccinees are limited because only 6 or 7 AZD1222 recipients were SARS-CoV-2 seropositive at baseline. Because no day 14 peak-response samples were available, the repertoires could be characterized only after the peak T cell response.

The V end loses 2 bases and the J end loses 4 bases, and a stretch of 8 bases separates them. In the germline V gene (reference sequence), CDR1 corresponds to MNHEY and CDR2 to SMNVEV. Spanning cysteine to phenylalanine, the CDR3 consists of 13 amino acids. Only CDR3 DNA is held: 39 bases, read in frame from base 1. With regard to this clone: The clone's antigen remains unknown. No base qualities exist here, and no much larger clone lies one base off it.

The source is an adult who received the AZD1222 COVID-19 vaccine. Sequenced material: peripheral blood, taken 28 days after the second AZD1222 dose. The chain was built from TRBV27 and TRBJ1-2; confidence is insufficient to name the D gene. The CDR3 amino acid sequence is: CASSLRGSYGYTF. The nucleotide sequence is given as TGTGCCAGCAGTTTACGAGGGAGCTATGGCTACACCTTC.